This TCR beta chain was obtained from a study of spatial heterogeneity in lung cancer. The time point was: sample taken at primary tumor resection. No cells were sorted before sequencing. The whole RNA sequenced was extracted from tumor, nontumor lung or frozen PBMC. Study-wide results and caveats: Ubiquitous expanded tumor TCRs surfaced in blood more at resection than they did at follow-up.

In the case of this clonotype: What it binds is not known.

The V end lost 2 bases, the J end lost 1 base, and 12 bases lay between the germline ends. The germline V gene encodes CDR1 MNHEY and CDR2 SVGEGT. There are 15 residues in the CDR3. Using its own MiXCR run on the 5' RACE reads, TCRdb lists one record per CDR3 protein. In the table there are about 82,000 distinct CDR3 sequences, around 12% of which are singletons. Source: PBMCs, taken at surgery. The chain is built from TRBV6-2 or TRBV6-3 and TRBJ2-7; D not resolved. This clonotype was sampled from a male donor with early-stage non-small cell lung cancer. CDR3 in amino acids: CASSYGGTLSYEQYF. The CDR3 coding sequence is TGTGCCAGCAGTTACGGCGGAACGCTATCCTACGAGCAGTACTTC.